This entry lists 4 T cell receptor beta chains sequenced from one sample in a study of OX40 agonist ivuxolimab in advanced cancers. Sequencing was performed with immunoSEQ multiplex PCR; in TCRdb, only in-frame clones are kept and a portion is missing. There are some 60,000 clones in the sample; roughly nine tenths occur only once, and about 4.1% lies in the top ten. The sequencing used CD4+ or CD8+ T cells sorted from blood, collected in a trial of the OX40 agonist ivuxolimab. Receptors were obtained from an adult with an advanced solid tumor such as melanoma, head and neck, liver or kidney cancer.

The chain carries TRBV5-6 and TRBJ2-3; D is undetermined. The length of the CDR3 is 16 residues. Deletions cut 0 bases from V and 0 bases from J, with 11 bases between. Germline lookup yields CDR1 SGHDT and CDR2 YYEEEE. CDR3: CASSLEVGESTDTQYF. The CDR3 coding sequence is TGTGCCAGCAGCTTGGAAGTCGGTGAGAGCACAGATACGCAGTATTTT.

V is TRBV19 and J is TRBJ1-3, with a possible D match to TRBD1 (5 bases). With 10 bases removed from V and 4 bases from J, the gap between germline ends came to 17 bases. This CDR3 region has 14 residues. CDR1 is LNHDA and CDR2 is SQIVND in the germline V gene (reference sequence). The CDR3: CATEEGADGNTIYF. For the CDR3, the DNA is TGTGCCACCGAAGAAGGGGCGGACGGAAACACCATATATTTT.

J is TRBJ2-7 and V is TRBV9; D perhaps matches TRBD1 (7 bases). Germline loops: CDR1 SGDLS, CDR2 YYNGEE. The CDR3 has 15 amino acids. V lost 2 bases and J lost 5, with 17 bases in between. In nucleotides, the CDR3 is TGTGCCAGCAGCGTTGGAGGGGGCTTCGGCGACGAGCAGTACTTC. Translation gives CASSVGGGFGDEQYF. Filled out from reference TRBV9 and TRBJ2-7, the complete variable domain reads DSGVTQTPKHLITATGQRVTLRCSPRSGDLSVYWYQQSLDQGLQFLIQYYNGEERAKGNILERFSAQQFPDLHSELNLSSLELGDSALYFCASSVGGGFGDEQYFGPGTRLTVT.

CDR3 in amino acids: CASSRESRNEKLFF. CDR3 nucleotides: TGTGCCAGCAGCCGCGAGAGCCGTAATGAAAAACTGTTTTTT. The V call is TRBV6-5, the J call TRBJ1-4; D is unresolved. The CDR3 contains 14 residues. In germline, CDR1 is MNHEY, CDR2 SVGAGI. Trimming removed 6 bases from V and 4 bases from J, with 12 bases in between.